This T cell receptor beta chain was recorded in a study of control samples from healthy donors and cancer patients (dated by TCRdb to about 2020). A note on this clone: Its cognate antigen has yet to be identified. No much larger clone exists at a distance of one base, and base qualities are not known.

Receptors were amplified or captured by the immunoSEQ multiplex PCR assay. Not all clones reach the TCRdb copy of this immuneACCESS table, which keeps in-frame sequences only. Checked studies attribute under half of the gap to unresolved V genes and leave the rest unexplained. The sample includes 60,000 to 65,000 clones, with 65% to 90% observed a single time. The ten largest clonotypes hold roughly 6% of the sample. CDR3 length: 13 amino acids, cysteine to phenylalanine. Only the CDR3 DNA stays, 39 bases, in frame from base 1. For CDR1 and CDR2, the germline V gene lists MNHEY and SVGAGI. After removal of 10 bases from V and 7 bases from J, the junction retains 7 bases not matched to a gene.

This TCR derives from a man aged 40-50 years in good health. This sequence uses TRBV6-5 and TRBJ1-6; TRBD1 fits 7 bases in the junction. Sequencing input: blood. The CDR3 corresponds to CANSGTENSPLHF. The base sequence is TGTGCCAACTCCGGGACAGAGAATTCACCCCTCCACTTT.